Listed below are T cell receptor beta chains from one sample, sequenced in a study of blood T cell repertoires in COVID-19. Sequencing used immunoSEQ multiplex PCR; TCRdb keeps in-frame clones, though not all of them. The sample shows more than 45,000 clones, roughly 88% of them seen only once. Sequenced input: peripheral blood. The receptors come from a man older than 75 with acute or convalescent COVID-19. The CDR3 runs from the conserved cysteine through the conserved F or W. Fields, in order: D gene, clone size, J gene, V gene, CDR3 protein, CDR3 DNA. The D gene is left open where the match is weak. Only some rows state a clone size, as once, few, many or a class for expanded clones.

>NA|NA|TRBJ2-7|TRBV30
CAWSVGQEQYF
TGTGCCTGGAGTGTAGGACAGGAGCAGTACTTC
>NA|few|TRBJ2-5|TRBV3-1/TRBV3-2
CASSQAAVGGGTQYF
TGTGCCAGCAGCCAAGCCGCGGTTGGGGGCGGGACCCAGTACTTC
>NA|NA|TRBJ2-4|TRBV11-2
CASSLAAGVVAKNIQYF
TGTGCCAGCAGCTTAGCGGCAGGGGTGGTAGCCAAAAACATTCAGTACTTC
>TRBD1|NA|TRBJ1-1|TRBV10-3
CAISTGTGAGSTEAFF
TGTGCCATCAGTACCGGGACAGGCGCTGGGAGCACTGAAGCTTTCTTT
>TRBD1|NA|TRBJ2-1|TRBV7-2
CASSLTGGNEQFF
TGTGCCAGCAGCTTGACAGGGGGGAATGAGCAGTTCTTC
>TRBD1|once|TRBJ2-5|TRBV5-6
CASSWDRAIETQYF
TGTGCCAGCAGCTGGGACAGGGCGATCGAGACCCAGTACTTC
>NA|NA|TRBJ2-7|TRBV29-1
CSVILQGRYEQYF
TGCAGCGTCATTCTGCAGGGAAGGTACGAGCAGTACTTC
>TRBD1|NA|TRBJ2-7|TRBV2
CASNTGTAGYEQYF
TGTGCCAGTAACACCGGGACAGCTGGCTACGAGCAGTACTTC
>NA|NA|TRBJ1-3|TRBV5-1
CASSSTLQGSGNTIYF
TGCGCCAGCAGCTCGACCTTACAGGGTTCTGGAAACACCATATATTTT
>TRBD1|few|TRBJ2-5|TRBV7-2
CASSLKGQGFGSKETQYF
TGTGCCAGCAGCTTAAAGGGACAGGGTTTCGGATCTAAAGAGACCCAGTACTTC
>TRBD1|NA|TRBJ2-7|TRBV2
CASSGRGRGTYEQYF
TGTGCCAGCAGTGGCAGGGGGCGCGGGACCTACGAGCAGTACTTC
>TRBD1|NA|TRBJ1-6|TRBV14
CASSQDRGLTPLHF
TGTGCCAGCAGCCAAGACAGGGGGCTTACACCCCTCCACTTT
>NA|NA|TRBJ1-2|TRBV24-1
CATSDLELGGVCYGYTF
TGTGCCACCAGTGATTTGGAATTAGGGGGTGTGTGTTATGGCTACACCTTC
>NA|few|TRBJ2-4|TRBV19
CASSIDVGRAKNIQYF
TGTGCCAGTAGTATAGATGTGGGGCGAGCCAAAAACATTCAGTACTTC
>NA|NA|TRBJ1-6|TRBV18
CASSERELLYNSPLHF
TGTGCCAGCTCAGAAAGGGAGCTTTTATATAATTCACCCCTCCACTTT
>TRBD1|NA|TRBJ2-3|TRBV2
CASGRDRSTDTQYF
TGTGCCAGCGGGCGGGACAGGAGCACAGATACGCAGTATTTT
>NA|NA|TRBJ2-2|TRBV19
CASSGERGTGELFF
TGTGCCAGTAGTGGGGAGCGTGGCACCGGGGAGCTGTTTTTT
>TRBD1|NA|TRBJ1-6|TRBV6-2/TRBV6-3
CASSDRGNSPLHF
TGTGCCAGCAGTGACAGGGGTAATTCACCCCTCCACTTT
>NA|NA|TRBJ1-1|TRBV10-3
CAISESQDLNTEAFF
TGTGCCATCAGTGAGTCACAGGATTTGAACACTGAAGCTTTCTTT
>NA|NA|TRBJ2-5|TRBV7-2
CASSPSSGVQETQYF
TGTGCCAGCAGCCCGTCATCGGGGGTACAAGAGACCCAGTACTTC
>TRBD2|NA|TRBJ2-1|TRBV24-1
CATAGRGAFNEQFF
TGTGCCACCGCAGGGCGGGGGGCCTTCAATGAGCAGTTCTTC
>TRBD2|NA|TRBJ2-1|TRBV5-1
CASKAGPYNEQFF
TGCGCCAGCAAAGCGGGGCCCTACAATGAGCAGTTCTTC
>TRBD1|NA|TRBJ2-2|TRBV6-4
CASSPGTGGWTGELFF
TGTGCCAGCAGCCCCGGGACAGGGGGTTGGACCGGGGAGCTGTTTTTT
>TRBD1|once|TRBJ2-5|TRBV6-2/TRBV6-3
CASSSLDRVVETQYF
TGTGCCAGCAGTTCGTTGGACAGGGTGGTAGAGACCCAGTACTTC
>TRBD1|NA|TRBJ1-6|TRBV5-6
CASSLATGQGNSPLHF
TGTGCCAGCAGCTTGGCGACGGGACAGGGTAATTCACCCCTCCACTTT
>NA|NA|TRBJ1-5|TRBV6-1
CASSDVTRNQPQHF
TGTGCCAGCAGTGATGTCACCCGGAATCAGCCCCAGCATTTT
>TRBD1|NA|TRBJ2-7|TRBV12-3/TRBV12-4
CASKDRGTYEQYF
TGTGCCAGCAAGGACAGGGGAACCTACGAGCAGTACTTC
>TRBD1|NA|TRBJ2-7|TRBV4-1
CASSQALGQGGKDEQYF
TGCGCCAGCAGCCAAGCTCTCGGACAGGGGGGTAAAGACGAGCAGTACTTC
>NA|NA|TRBJ1-2|TRBV6-1
CASSEARVSGYTF
TGTGCCAGCAGTGAAGCGAGGGTTTCTGGCTACACCTTC
>NA|NA|TRBJ2-5|TRBV5-6
CASSLQGSAGYETQYF
TGTGCCAGCAGCTTGCAGGGTTCCGCAGGGTATGAGACCCAGTACTTC
>TRBD1|NA|TRBJ1-5|TRBV19
CASSPGQLYSNQPQHF
TGTGCCAGTAGCCCGGGACAGTTGTATAGCAATCAGCCCCAGCATTTT
>TRBD1|NA|TRBJ1-6|TRBV19
CASSIFWGQGADSPLHF
TGTGCCAGTAGTATATTTTGGGGACAGGGGGCGGATTCACCCCTCCACTTT
>NA|NA|TRBJ2-7|TRBV9
CASSVERGGEQYF
TGTGCCAGCAGCGTGGAAAGGGGTGGCGAGCAGTACTTC
>NA|NA|TRBJ2-1|TRBV5-1
CASSSTPPYNEQFF
TGCGCCAGCAGCTCGACACCCCCCTACAATGAGCAGTTCTTC
>TRBD1|once|TRBJ1-6|TRBV2
CASSERGPRTPLHF
TGTGCCAGCAGTGAGAGGGGGCCAAGGACACCCCTCCACTTT
>NA|few|TRBJ1-1|TRBV30
CAWSSRTEAFF
TGTGCCTGGAGTTCCAGAACGGAAGCTTTCTTT